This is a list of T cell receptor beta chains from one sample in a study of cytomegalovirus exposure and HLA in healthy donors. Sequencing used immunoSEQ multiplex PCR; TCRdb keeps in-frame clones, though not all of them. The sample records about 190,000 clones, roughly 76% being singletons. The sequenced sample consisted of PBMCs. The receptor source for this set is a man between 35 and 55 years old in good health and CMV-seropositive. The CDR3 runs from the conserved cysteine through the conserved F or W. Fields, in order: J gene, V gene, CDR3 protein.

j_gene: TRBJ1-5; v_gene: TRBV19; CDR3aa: CASSDRAGSQPQHF
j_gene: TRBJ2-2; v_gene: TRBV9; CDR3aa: CASSPRQPNTGELFF
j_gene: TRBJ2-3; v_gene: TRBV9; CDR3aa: CASSPRLAVTDTQYF
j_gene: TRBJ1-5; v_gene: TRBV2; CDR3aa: CASRLSSGTGGNQPQHF
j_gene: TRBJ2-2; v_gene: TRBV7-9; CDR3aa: CASGGRAGELFF
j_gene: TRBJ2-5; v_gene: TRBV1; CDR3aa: CTSLQETQYF
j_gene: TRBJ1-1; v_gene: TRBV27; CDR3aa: CASQGRTEAFF
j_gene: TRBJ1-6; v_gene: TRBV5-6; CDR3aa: CASSQGQDNSPLHF
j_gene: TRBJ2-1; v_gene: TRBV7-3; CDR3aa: CASSEQSGPYNEQFF
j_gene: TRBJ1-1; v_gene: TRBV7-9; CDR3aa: CASSPDTQKAFF
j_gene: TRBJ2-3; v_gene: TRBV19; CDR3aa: CASSMVATGMDDTQYF
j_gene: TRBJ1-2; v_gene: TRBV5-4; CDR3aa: CASSLEGREYGYTF
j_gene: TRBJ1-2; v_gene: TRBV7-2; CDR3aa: CASSLDTTARYGYTF
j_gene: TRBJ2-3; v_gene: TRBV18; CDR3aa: CASSSQGSTDTQYF
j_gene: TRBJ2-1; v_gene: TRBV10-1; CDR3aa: CASRGLAGAYNEQFF
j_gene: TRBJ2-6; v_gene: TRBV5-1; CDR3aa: CASSLEAGGRPSGANVLTF
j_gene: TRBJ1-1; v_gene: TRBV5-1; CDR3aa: CASSSFSGTGRLNTEAFF
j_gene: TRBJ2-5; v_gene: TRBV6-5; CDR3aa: CASSYSRGQGGFGQYF
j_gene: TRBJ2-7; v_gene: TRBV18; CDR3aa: CASSPGLAAYEQYF
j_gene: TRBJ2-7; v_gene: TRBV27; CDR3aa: CASHGGRGSTYEQYF
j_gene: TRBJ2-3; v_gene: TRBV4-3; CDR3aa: CASSQDKGQPGDTQYF
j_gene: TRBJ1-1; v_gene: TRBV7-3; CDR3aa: CASSPTATGGVTEAFF
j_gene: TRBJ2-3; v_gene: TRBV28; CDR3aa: CASSPHPFGGLATDTQYF
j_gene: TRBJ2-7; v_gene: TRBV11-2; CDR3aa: CASSLVVGAGITYEQYF
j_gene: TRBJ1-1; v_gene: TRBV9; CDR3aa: CASSVGRGNEAFF
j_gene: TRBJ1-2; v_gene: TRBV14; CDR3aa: CASSQTGTEYGYTF
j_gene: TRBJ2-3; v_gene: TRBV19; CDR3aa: CASSPPSGGADTQYF
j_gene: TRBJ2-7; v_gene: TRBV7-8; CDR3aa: CASSLGTSGYKTYEQYF
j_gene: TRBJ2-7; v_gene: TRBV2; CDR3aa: CASSVGTGGSEQYF
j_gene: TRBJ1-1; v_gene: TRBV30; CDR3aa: CAWSFLTGGVAFF
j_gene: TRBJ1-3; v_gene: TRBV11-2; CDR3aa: CASSLGIGSAGNTIYF
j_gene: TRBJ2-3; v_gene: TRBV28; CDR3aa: CASSLRVGAGGDTQYF
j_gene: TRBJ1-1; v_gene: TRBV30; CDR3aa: CAWSVQGVVDTEAFF
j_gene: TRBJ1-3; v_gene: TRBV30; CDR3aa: CAWAGGAGNTIYF
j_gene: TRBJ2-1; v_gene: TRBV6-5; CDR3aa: CASRAETTVYNEQFF
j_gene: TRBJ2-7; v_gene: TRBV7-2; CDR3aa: CASSLEGGGYEQYF
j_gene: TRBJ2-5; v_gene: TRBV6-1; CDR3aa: CASSIRLSAWETQYF
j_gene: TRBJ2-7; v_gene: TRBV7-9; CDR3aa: CASSLGRGQGSYEQYF
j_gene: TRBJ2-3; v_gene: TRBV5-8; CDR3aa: CASSLVLAGGPGDTQYF
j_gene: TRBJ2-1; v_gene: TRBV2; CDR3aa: CASRETSGGANEQFF
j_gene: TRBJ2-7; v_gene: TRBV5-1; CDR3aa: CASSLRSSYEQYF
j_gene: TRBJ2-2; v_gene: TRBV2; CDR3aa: CARSTTGENAGELFF
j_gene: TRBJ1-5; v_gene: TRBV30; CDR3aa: CAWRGGSNQPQHF
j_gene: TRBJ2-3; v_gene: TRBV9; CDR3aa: CASSAPRDRIGTDTQYF
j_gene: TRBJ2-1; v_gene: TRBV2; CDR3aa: CASSEDRPSGNEQFF
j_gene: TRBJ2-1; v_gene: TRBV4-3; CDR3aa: CASSPGLAENNEQFF
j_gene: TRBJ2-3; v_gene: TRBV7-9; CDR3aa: CASSEAGRTDTQYF
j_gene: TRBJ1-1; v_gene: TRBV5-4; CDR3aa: CASSPRQDTGEAFF
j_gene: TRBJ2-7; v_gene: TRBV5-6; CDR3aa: CASSLDSPYEQYF
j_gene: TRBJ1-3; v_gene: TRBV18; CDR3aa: CASSPLGTGASGNTIYF
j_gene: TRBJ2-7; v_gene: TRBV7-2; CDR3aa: CASSLRRGNVDEQYF
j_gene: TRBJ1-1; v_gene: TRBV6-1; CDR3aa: CASRGTVNTEAFF
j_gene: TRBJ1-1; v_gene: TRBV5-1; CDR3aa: CASSLGGLNTEAFF
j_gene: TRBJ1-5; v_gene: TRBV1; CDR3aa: CTSSQDEDRFYSNQPQHF
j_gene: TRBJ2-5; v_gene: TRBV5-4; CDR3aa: CASSRSQGAPQETQYF
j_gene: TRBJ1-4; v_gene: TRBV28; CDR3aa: CASSFGIQGLTNEKLFF
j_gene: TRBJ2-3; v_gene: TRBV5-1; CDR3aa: CASSLARSGRASTDTQYF
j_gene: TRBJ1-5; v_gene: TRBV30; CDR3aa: CAWSVLQGKDQPQHF
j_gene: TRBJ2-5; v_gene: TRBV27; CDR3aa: CASSWASGVEETQYF